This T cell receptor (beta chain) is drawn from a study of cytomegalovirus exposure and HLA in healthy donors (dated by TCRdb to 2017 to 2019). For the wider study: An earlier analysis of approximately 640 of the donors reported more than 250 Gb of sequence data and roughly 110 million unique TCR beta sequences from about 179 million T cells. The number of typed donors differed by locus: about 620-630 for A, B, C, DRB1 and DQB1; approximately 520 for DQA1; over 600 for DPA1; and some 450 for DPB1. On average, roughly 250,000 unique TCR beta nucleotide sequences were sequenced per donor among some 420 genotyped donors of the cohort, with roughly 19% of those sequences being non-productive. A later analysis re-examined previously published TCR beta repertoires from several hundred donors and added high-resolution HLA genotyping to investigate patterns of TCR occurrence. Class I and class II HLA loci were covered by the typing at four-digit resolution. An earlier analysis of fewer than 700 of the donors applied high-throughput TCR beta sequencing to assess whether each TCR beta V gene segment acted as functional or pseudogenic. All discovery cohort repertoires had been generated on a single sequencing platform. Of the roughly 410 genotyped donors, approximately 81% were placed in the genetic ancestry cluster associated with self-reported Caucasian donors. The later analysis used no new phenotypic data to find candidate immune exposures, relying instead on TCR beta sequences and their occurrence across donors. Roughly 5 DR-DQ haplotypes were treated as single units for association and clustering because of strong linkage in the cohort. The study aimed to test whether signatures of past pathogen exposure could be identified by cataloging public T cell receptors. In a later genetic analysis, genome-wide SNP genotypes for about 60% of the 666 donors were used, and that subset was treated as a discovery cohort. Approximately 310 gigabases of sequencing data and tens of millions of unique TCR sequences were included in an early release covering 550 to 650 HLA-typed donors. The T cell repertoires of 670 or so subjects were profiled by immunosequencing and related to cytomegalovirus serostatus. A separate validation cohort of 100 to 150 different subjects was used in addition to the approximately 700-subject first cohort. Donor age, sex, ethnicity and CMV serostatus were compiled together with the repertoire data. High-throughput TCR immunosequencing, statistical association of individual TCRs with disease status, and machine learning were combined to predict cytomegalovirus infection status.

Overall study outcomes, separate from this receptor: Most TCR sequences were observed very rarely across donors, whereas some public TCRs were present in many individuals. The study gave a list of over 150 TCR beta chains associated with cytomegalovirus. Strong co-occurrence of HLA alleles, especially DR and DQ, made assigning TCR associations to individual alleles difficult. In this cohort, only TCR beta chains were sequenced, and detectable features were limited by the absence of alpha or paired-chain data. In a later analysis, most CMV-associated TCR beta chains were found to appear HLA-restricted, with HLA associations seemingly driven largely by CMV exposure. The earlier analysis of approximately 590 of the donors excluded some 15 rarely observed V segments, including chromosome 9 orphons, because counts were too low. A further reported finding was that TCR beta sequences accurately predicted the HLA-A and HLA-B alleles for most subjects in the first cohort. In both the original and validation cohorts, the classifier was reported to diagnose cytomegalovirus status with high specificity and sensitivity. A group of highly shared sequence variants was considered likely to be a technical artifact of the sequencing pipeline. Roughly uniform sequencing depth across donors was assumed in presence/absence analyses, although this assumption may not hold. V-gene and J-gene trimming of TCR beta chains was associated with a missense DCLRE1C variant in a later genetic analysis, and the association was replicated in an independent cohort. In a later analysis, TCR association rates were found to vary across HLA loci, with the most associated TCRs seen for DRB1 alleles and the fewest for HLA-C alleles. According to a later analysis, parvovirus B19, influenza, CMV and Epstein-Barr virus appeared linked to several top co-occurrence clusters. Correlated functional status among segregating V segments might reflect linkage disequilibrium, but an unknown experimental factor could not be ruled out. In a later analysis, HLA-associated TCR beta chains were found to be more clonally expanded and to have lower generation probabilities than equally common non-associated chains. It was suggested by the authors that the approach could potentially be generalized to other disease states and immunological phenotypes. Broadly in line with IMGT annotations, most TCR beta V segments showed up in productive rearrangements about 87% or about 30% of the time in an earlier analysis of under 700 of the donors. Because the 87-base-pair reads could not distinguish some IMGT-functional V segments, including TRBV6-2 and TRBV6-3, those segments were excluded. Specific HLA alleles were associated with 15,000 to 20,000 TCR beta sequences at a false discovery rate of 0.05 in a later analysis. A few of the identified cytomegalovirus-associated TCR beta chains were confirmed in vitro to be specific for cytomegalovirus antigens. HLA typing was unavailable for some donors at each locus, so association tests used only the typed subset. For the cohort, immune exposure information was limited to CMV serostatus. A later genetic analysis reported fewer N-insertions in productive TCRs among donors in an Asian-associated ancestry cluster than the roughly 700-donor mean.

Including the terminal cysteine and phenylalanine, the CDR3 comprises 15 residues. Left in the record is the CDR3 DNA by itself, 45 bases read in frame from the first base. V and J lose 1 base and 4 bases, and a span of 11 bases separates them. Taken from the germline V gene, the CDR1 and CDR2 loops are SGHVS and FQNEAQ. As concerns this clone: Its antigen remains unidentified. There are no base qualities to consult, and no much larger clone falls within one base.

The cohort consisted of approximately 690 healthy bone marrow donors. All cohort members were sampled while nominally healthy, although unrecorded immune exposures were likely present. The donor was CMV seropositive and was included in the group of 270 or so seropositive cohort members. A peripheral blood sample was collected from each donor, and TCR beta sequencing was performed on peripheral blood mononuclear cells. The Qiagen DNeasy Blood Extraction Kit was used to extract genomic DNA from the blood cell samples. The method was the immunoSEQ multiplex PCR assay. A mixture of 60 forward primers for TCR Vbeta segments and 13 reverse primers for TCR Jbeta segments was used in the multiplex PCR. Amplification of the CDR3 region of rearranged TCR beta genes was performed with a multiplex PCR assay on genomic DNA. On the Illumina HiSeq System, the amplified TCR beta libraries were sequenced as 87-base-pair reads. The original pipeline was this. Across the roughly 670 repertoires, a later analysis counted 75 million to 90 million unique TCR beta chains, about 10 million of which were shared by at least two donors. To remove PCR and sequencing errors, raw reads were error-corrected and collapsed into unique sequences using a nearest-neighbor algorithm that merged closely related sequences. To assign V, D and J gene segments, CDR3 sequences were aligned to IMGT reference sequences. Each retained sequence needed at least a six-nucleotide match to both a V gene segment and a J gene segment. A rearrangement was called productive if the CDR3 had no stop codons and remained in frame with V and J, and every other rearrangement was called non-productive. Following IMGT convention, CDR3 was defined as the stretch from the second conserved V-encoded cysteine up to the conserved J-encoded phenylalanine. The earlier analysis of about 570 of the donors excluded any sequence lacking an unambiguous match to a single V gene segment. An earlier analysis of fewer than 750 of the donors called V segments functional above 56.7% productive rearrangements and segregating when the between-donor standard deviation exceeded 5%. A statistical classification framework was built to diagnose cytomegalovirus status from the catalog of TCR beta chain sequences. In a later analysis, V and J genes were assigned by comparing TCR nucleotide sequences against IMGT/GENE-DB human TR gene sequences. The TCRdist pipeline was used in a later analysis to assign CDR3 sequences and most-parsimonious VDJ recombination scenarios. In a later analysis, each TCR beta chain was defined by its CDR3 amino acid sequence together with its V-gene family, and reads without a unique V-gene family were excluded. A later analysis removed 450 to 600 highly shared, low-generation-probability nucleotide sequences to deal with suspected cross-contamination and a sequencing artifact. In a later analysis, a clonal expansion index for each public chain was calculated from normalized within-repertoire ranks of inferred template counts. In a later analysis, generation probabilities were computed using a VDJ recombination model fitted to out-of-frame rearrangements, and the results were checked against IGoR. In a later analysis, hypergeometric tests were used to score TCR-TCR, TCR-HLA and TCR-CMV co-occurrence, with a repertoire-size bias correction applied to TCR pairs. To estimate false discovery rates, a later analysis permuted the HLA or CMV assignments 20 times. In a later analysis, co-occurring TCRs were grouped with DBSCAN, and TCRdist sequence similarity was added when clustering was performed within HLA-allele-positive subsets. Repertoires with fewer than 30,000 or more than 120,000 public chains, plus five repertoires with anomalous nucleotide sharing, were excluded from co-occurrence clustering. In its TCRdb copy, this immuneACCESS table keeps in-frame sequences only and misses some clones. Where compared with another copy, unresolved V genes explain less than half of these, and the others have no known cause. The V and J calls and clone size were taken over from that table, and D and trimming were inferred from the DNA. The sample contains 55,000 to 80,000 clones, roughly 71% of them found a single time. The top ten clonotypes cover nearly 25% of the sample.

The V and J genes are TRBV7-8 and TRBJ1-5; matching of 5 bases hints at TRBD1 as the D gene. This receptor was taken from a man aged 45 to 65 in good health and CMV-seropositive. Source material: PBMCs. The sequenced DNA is TGTGCCAGCAGCTTAGACACAGGACATAATCAGCCCCAGCATTTT. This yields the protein CASSLDTGHNQPQHF.